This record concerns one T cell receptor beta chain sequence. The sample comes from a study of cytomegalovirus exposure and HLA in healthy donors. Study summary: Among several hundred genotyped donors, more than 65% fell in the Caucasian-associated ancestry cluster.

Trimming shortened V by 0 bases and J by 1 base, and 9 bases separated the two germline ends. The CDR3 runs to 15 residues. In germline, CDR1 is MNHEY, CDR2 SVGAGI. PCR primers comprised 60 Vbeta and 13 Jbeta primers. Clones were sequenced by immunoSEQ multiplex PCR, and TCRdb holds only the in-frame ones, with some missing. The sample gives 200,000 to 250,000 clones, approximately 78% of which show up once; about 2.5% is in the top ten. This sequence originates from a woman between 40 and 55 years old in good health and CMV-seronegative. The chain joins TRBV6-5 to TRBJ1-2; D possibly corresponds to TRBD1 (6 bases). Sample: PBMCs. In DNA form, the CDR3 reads TGTGCCAGCAGTTACTCGGGACACAGTAACTATGGCTACACCTTC. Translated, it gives CASSYSGHSNYGYTF.